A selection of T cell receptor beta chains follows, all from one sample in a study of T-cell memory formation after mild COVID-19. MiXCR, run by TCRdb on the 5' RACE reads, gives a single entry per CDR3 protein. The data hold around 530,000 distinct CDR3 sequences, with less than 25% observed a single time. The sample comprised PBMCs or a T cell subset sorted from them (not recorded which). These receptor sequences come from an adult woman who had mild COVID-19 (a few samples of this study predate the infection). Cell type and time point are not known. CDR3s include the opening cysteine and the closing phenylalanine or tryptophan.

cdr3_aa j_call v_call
CSGGGQGATETQYF TRBJ2-5 TRBV29-1
CASSSSRGDADTQYF TRBJ2-3 TRBV5-1
CASSLRGPGANVLTF TRBJ2-6 TRBV7-9
CASSPPGQGVSNGYTF TRBJ1-2 TRBV7-2
CASSQEFSVLAGDGDTQYF TRBJ2-3 TRBV4-3
CSVEFGTQRSF TRBJ2-1 TRBV29-1
CSAQSWRALTDVYTDTQYF TRBJ2-3 TRBV20-1
CAWSARVIPYEQYF TRBJ2-7 TRBV30
CASSWGGRQGYF TRBJ2-3 TRBV7-2
CASSLAGGLADTQYF TRBJ2-3 TRBV27
CSVEGQTNTEAFF TRBJ1-1 TRBV29-1
CASSLVTTGTDTQYF TRBJ2-3 TRBV7-9
CATSALAGTDTQYF TRBJ2-3 TRBV24-1
CASSWERTDSTDTQYF TRBJ2-3 TRBV12-3/TRBV12-4
CATMGPFYNEQFF TRBJ2-1 TRBV24-1
CASSPRDRGNQPQHF TRBJ1-5 TRBV12-3/TRBV12-4
CASRIGANTEAFF TRBJ1-1 TRBV12-3/TRBV12-4
CASTLGGPNEKLFF TRBJ1-4 TRBV5-5
CASSAPGTARSGYTF TRBJ1-2 TRBV7-2
CASSDGGRGPSGYTF TRBJ1-2 TRBV6-1
CATSDKWDGKTKIQYF TRBJ2-5 TRBV24-1
CASSQESIGGYNSPLHF TRBJ1-6 TRBV4-3
CASSSSTGPNEKLFF TRBJ1-4 TRBV7-3
CASSSRGLAGGTDTQYF TRBJ2-3 TRBV7-7
CSVCVIGVTGELFF TRBJ2-2 TRBV29-1
CASSPQRGNQPQHF TRBJ1-5 TRBV27
CSGQSGDQPQHF TRBJ1-5 TRBV20-1
CASSIGTSVTQYF TRBJ2-3 TRBV5-1
CASSSQGQGTYEQYF TRBJ2-7 TRBV11-3
CASSSPGTSIREETQYF TRBJ2-5 TRBV7-8
CASSTRGGAETQYF TRBJ2-5 TRBV7-2